The 21 T cell receptor beta chains given below trace back to one sample, sequenced in a study of OX40 agonist ivuxolimab in advanced cancers. The assay was immunoSEQ multiplex PCR, and TCRdb's table has in-frame clones only and misses some. The table includes fewer than 100,000 clones, roughly 86% detected once. The sample was CD4+ or CD8+ T cells sorted from blood, taken in a trial of the OX40 agonist ivuxolimab. The source of these receptors is an adult with an advanced solid tumor such as melanoma, head and neck, liver or kidney cancer.

The rearrangement joins TRBV18 to TRBJ2-5, with TRBD1 as a possible D gene (6 bases). The CDR3 has 14 residues. Trimming stripped 6 bases from V and 4 bases from J, with 15 bases between. CDR1 and CDR2 (germline): KGHSH, LQKENI. DNA for the CDR3: TGTGCCAGCTCCCCCCAACAGGGCATAGAGACCCAGTACTTC. Translated: CASSPQQGIETQYF.

This chain links TRBV5-1 with TRBJ1-3, with 9 bases aligning to TRBD1. The CDR3 spans 18 residues. The germline gives CDR1 SGHRS, CDR2 YFSETQ. V dropped 0 bases and J dropped 2; count of bases not matched to a gene: 9. The CDR3 here is CASSLGPQGASTGNTIYF. The CDR3 DNA sequence: TGCGCCAGCAGCTTGGGGCCACAGGGGGCTTCTACTGGAAACACCATATATTTT.

This chain joins TRBV18 and TRBJ1-1; D unresolved. The CDR3 loop spans 14 amino acids. Trimming stripped 3 bases from V and 1 base from J, with 9 bases between. Germline V gene sequence: CDR1 KGHSH, CDR2 LQKENI. Here the CDR3 reads CASSPLPQNTEAFF. CDR3 bases: TGTGCCAGCTCACCCTTACCCCAGAACACTGAAGCTTTCTTT.

This chain joins TRBV5-1 and TRBJ1-6; TRBD1 matches at 7 bases. CDR1 is SGHRS and CDR2 is YFSETQ in the germline V gene. The ends lost 5 bases at V and 3 bases at J; junction bases unmatched: 8. The CDR3 runs 16 residues. Here the CDR3 reads CASRSGDSDYNSPLHF. In nucleotides, the CDR3 is TGCGCCAGCAGAAGTGGGGACAGCGACTATAATTCACCCCTCCACTTT. Drawing the rest from reference TRBV5-1 and TRBJ1-6, the complete variable domain is KAGVTQTPRYLIKTRGQQVTLSCSPISGHRSVSWYQQTPGQGLQFLFEYFSETQRNKGNFPGRFSGRQFSNSRSEMNVSTLELGDSALYLCASRSGDSDYNSPLHFGNGTRLTVT.

This chain uses TRBV5-5 with TRBJ1-4; D is unresolved. V was clipped by 2 bases and J by 5 bases, with 1 base between them. The CDR3 runs to 11 residues. Germline CDR1 is SGHKS and CDR2 is YYEKEE (reference sequence). The CDR3 DNA reads TGTGCCAGCAGCTTAAATGAAAAACTGTTTTTT. This gives the protein CASSLNEKLFF.

The sample holds a few counts of this clone. The chain couples TRBV10-2 to TRBJ1-6; D might be TRBD1 (5 bases). The V and J ends lost 6 bases and 4 bases respectively, with 7 bases between them. Germline V gives CDR1 WSHSY, CDR2 SAAADI. This CDR3 contains 13 residues. CDR3 region: CASRQEYNSPLHF. In DNA, the CDR3 is TGCGCCAGCAGACAGGAGTATAATTCACCCCTCCACTTT.

V and J are TRBV28 and TRBJ1-1; D is unresolved. The CDR3 covers 13 residues. V was clipped by 10 bases and J by 1 base, with 13 bases between them. Germline V gene lookup returns CDR1 MDHEN and CDR2 SYDVKM. The CDR3, as DNA: TGTGCCACCCTCCGACAACCGAACACTGAAGCTTTCTTT. Protein product: CATLRQPNTEAFF.

DNA of the CDR3: TGTGCCAGCAGCGCACAGGGATTGTGGAATGAGCAGTTCTTC. Its protein is CASSAQGLWNEQFF. The chain carries TRBV7-8 and TRBJ2-1, with a tentative D call TRBD1 (6 bases). Germline lookup yields CDR1 SGHVS and CDR2 FQNEAQ. The CDR3 is 14 amino acids. V gave up 5 bases and J gave up 7 bases, with 15 bases separating them. The whole variable domain, filled in from reference TRBV7-8 and TRBJ2-1, reads GAGVSQSPRYKVAKRGQDVALRCDPISGHVSLFWYQQALGQGPEFLTYFQNEAQLDKSGLPSDRFFAERPEGSVSTLKIQRTQQEDSAVYLCASSAQGLWNEQFFGPGTRLTVL.

This clone has just a few counts. The chain uses TRBV5-1 and TRBJ2-2; 8 bases align to TRBD1. The CDR3 loop spans 13 amino acids. V lost 5 bases to trimming and J lost 6 bases; unmatched junction nucleotides: 3. Germline assignment: CDR1 SGHRS and CDR2 YFSETQ. The CDR3 DNA follows: TGCGCCAGCAGACAGGGGGATTCCGGGGAGCTGTTTTTT. As protein: CASRQGDSGELFF.

The J gene is TRBJ2-3, the V gene TRBV7-2; 10 bases fit TRBD2. Losses at the gene ends were 1 base for V and 4 bases for J; bases not matched to a gene: 5. Germline values: CDR1 SGHTA, CDR2 FQGNSA. CDR3 size: 16 residues. The CDR3 region is CASSLGLAGESDTQYF. Written as DNA, the CDR3 is TGTGCCAGCAGCTTAGGTCTAGCGGGAGAATCAGATACGCAGTATTTT. Using reference TRBV7-2 and TRBJ2-3 for the parts outside the CDR3, the full variable domain is GAGVSQSPSNKVTEKGKDVELRCDPISGHTALYWYRQSLGQGLEFLIYFQGNSAPDKSGLPSDRFSAERTGGSVSTLTIQRTQQEDSAVYLCASSLGLAGESDTQYFGPGTRLTVL.

The chain links TRBV19 to TRBJ2-3, with TRBD2 matching over 9 bases. The CDR3 is 16 amino acids. CDR1 and CDR2 from the germline V gene are LNHDA and SQIVND (reference sequence). J was trimmed by 3 bases and V by 5 bases; bases with no gene match: 9. In nucleotides, the CDR3 is TGTGCCAGTAGTCCCCGGGGTAGCGGGAGAACAGATACGCAGTATTTT. Translation gives CASSPRGSGRTDTQYF.

The table lists this clone with a count of one. The chain employs TRBV7-9 and TRBJ1-1; weak D call: TRBD1 (5 bases). There are 13 residues in the CDR3. Germline V gives CDR1 SEHNR, CDR2 FQNEAQ (reference sequence). The V end lost 2 bases, the J end lost 5 bases, and 9 bases lay between the germline ends. In DNA form, the CDR3 reads TGTGCCAGCAGCTTATCGGGGGAGACTGAAGCTTTCTTT. Its protein is CASSLSGETEAFF.

The chain is built from TRBV29-1 and TRBJ1-3; D perhaps matches TRBD1 (6 bases). CDR1 SQVTM and CDR2 ANQGSEA come from the germline V gene. This CDR3 spans 14 amino acids. V dropped 2 bases and J dropped 3 bases, with 11 bases sitting between them. Here the CDR3 DNA reads TGCAGCGTTGAATCGGGGGGCTATGGAAACACCATATATTTT. It translates to CSVESGGYGNTIYF.

The chain links TRBV7-3 to TRBJ2-7; 12 bases fit TRBD2. The CDR3 sequence is 15 residues long. The V and J ends lost 5 bases and 5 bases, in that order; junction bases with no gene match: 7. The V gene's germline CDR1 is SGHTA and CDR2 FQGTGA. CDR3 coding DNA: TGTGCCAGCAGCCTGCTAGCGGGGGGGCCGAACGAGCAGTACTTC. Amino acids: CASSLLAGGPNEQYF.

This clone was found a few times. This chain links TRBV6-1 with TRBJ1-3; D unclear. The germline gives CDR1 MNHNS, CDR2 SASEGT. This CDR3 has 14 amino acids. V was clipped by 0 bases and J by 2 bases, with 5 bases between them. The CDR3 DNA sequence: TGTGCCAGCAGTGAAGCAGGAACTGGAAACACCATATATTTT. Its protein product is CASSEAGTGNTIYF.

The chain joins TRBV2 to TRBJ2-3, with 10 bases fitting TRBD1. This CDR3 comprises 15 residues. Germline V gives CDR1 SNHLY, CDR2 FYNNEI. J was trimmed by 4 bases and V by 3 bases; bases with no gene match: 4. As DNA, the CDR3 is TGTGCCAGCAGTGAGGACAGGGGGATCGCAGATACGCAGTATTTT. Its translation: CASSEDRGIADTQYF.

The rearrangement links TRBV19 to TRBJ2-3; D remains unclear. Germline CDR1 is LNHDA and CDR2 is SQIVND (reference sequence). The CDR3 runs to 15 residues. V was cut by 3 bases and J by 0 bases, with 10 bases left in between. The CDR3, as DNA: TGTGCCAGTAGTATGGGAAGAGCTAGCACAGATACGCAGTATTTT. As protein: CASSMGRASTDTQYF.

This chain's CDR3 is CASSLGPAGLYEQFF. DNA of the CDR3: TGCGCCAGCAGCTTGGGACCAGCGGGCCTCTATGAGCAGTTCTTC. The V call is TRBV5-1, the J call TRBJ2-1; D possibly corresponds to TRBD2 (6 bases). CDR1 SGHRS and CDR2 YFSETQ come from the germline V gene. The CDR3 length is 15 residues. The V and J ends lost 0 bases and 8 bases respectively, with 15 bases between them.

The chain combines TRBV21-1 with TRBJ2-1. TRBV21-1 is deemed a pseudogene. This CDR3 has 16 amino acids. The CDR3 nucleotides read TGTGCCAGCAGCAAAGTCCGGGGGCGGTCCCACAATGAGCAGTTCTTC. Translating gives CASSKVRGRSHNEQFF.

The sample holds one count of this clone. The chain combines TRBV5-4 with TRBJ2-6; D remains ambiguous. The CDR3 has 14 residues. Trimming took 2 bases from V and 4 from J, leaving 7 bases between them. Germline V gene lookup returns CDR1 SGHNT and CDR2 YYREEE (reference sequence). CDR3 DNA sequence: TGTGCCAGCAGCTTACCGTTGGGGGCCAACGTCCTGACTTTC. Its protein product is CASSLPLGANVLTF.

The V call is TRBV7-2, the J call TRBJ1-3, with unresolved D. The CDR3 loop spans 14 amino acids. The germline V and J ends were trimmed by 0 bases and 2 bases, with 5 bases remaining between them. The germline gives CDR1 SGHTA, CDR2 FQGNSA. DNA of the CDR3: TGTGCCAGCAGCTTAGCAGGCCCTGGAAACACCATATATTTT. This encodes CASSLAGPGNTIYF.